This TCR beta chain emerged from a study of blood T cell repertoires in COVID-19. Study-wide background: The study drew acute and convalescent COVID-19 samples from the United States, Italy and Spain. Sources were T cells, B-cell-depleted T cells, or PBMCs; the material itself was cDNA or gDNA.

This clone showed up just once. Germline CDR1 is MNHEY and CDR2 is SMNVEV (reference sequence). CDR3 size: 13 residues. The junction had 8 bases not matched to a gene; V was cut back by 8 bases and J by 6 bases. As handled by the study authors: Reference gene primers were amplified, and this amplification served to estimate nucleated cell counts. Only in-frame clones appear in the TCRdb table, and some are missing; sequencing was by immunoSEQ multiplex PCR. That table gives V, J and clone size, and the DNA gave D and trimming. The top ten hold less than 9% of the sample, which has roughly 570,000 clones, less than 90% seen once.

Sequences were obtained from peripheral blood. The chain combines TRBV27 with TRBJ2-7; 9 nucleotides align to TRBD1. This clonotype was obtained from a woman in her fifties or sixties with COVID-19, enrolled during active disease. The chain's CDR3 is CASGRDRVREQYF. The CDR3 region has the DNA TGTGCCAGCGGCCGGGACAGGGTCCGCGAGCAGTACTTC.